Following are 21 T cell receptor beta chains from one sample sequenced in a study of blood T cell repertoires in COVID-19. Produced via immunoSEQ multiplex PCR; TCRdb's table is partial and in-frame only. The repertoire holds 300,000 to 450,000 clones, with around 89% as singletons. The specimen sequenced was PBMCs or T cells enriched from blood (not recorded which). The receptors were sampled from a woman younger than 35 who had recovered from COVID-19.

This rearrangement joins TRBV6-6 to TRBJ1-5; D is ambiguous. This CDR3 is built from 12 residues. Germline loops: CDR1 MNHNY, CDR2 SVGAGI (reference sequence). The V end was cut by 8 bases, the J end by 9 bases, with 14 bases between. CDR3 sequence reads: CASGESGRPQHF. In nucleotides, the CDR3 is TGTGCCAGCGGAGAATCGGGAAGGCCCCAGCATTTT.

With respect to this clone: A read error may be the cause here, since a much bigger clone is one base away. This sample also contains other DNA sequences that code for the same CDR3. The chain uses TRBV27 and TRBJ1-2, with a weak D call TRBD1 (6 bases). Germline CDR1 and CDR2: MNHEY and SMNVEV (reference sequence). There are 13 residues in the CDR3. Trimming took 2 bases from V and 5 from J, leaving 9 bases between them. The CDR3 loop reads CASSLGGPYGYTF. The CDR3 coding sequence is TGTGCCAGCAGTTTAGGGGGCCCGTATGGCTACACCTTC.

This clone was recorded a few times. The CDR3 sequence: CASRRQGANYGYTF. In nucleotides, the CDR3 is TGTGCCAGCAGACGACAGGGGGCGAACTATGGCTACACCTTC. The chain has TRBV27 and TRBJ1-2; 10 bases align to TRBD1. This CDR3 comprises 14 residues. With V trimmed by 6 bases and J by 2 bases, 3 bases remained unmatched. CDR1 is MNHEY, CDR2 SMNVEV, per germline (reference sequence).

The V and J genes are TRBV7-2 and TRBJ2-2; the match to TRBD1 covers 7 bases. From germline, CDR1 is SGHTA and CDR2 FQGNSA. The J segment lost 0 bases and the V segment lost 5 bases, leaving 3 bases of the junction unmatched. This CDR3 is 15 amino acids long. In nucleotides, the CDR3 is TGTGCCAGCAGCCAGGACAGGTCGAACACCGGGGAGCTGTTTTTT. The encoded protein is CASSQDRSNTGELFF.

A few counts support this clone. The chain uses TRBV9 and TRBJ1-1; a weak D match, TRBD1 (5 bases). CDR1 and CDR2 from the germline V gene are SGDLS and YYNGEE. The ends were cut back, 3 bases at V and 5 bases at J, with 17 bases in the middle. This CDR3 is built from 15 residues. CDR3 sequence: CASSGRGGAGTEAFF. The DNA of the CDR3 is TGTGCCAGCAGCGGACGCGGAGGGGCGGGTACTGAAGCTTTCTTT.

V is TRBV10-3 and J is TRBJ2-1; 8 bases are shared with TRBD2. Germline V gene sequence: CDR1 ENHRY, CDR2 SYGVKD. This CDR3 spans 11 amino acids. The J segment lost 16 bases and the V segment lost 6 bases, leaving 8 bases of the junction unmatched. This chain's CDR3 is CAISSGTRTFF. DNA for the CDR3: TGTGCCATCAGCTCCGGGACTAGGACTTTCTTC.

This sequence joins TRBV5-6 and TRBJ1-1, with 7 bases identical to TRBD1. This CDR3 region has 12 residues. Germline-derived CDR1 and CDR2 are SGHDT and YYEEEE. Losses at the gene ends were 5 bases for V and 6 bases for J; bases not matched to a gene: 4. CDR3 amino acids: CASSLQGAEAFF. In DNA, the CDR3 is TGTGCCAGCAGTCTCCAGGGGGCTGAAGCTTTCTTT.

The V call is TRBV9, the J call TRBJ1-3, with D tentatively TRBD1 (5 bases). Germline V lookup: CDR1 SGDLS, CDR2 YYNGEE. V lost 0 bases to trimming and J lost 4 bases, with 11 bases between them. The CDR3 is 15 residues long. CDR3 sequence: CASSVGGTSGNTIYF. The CDR3 bases are TGTGCCAGCAGCGTAGGGGGCACATCGGGAAACACCATATATTTT.

This clone was observed once. V gene TRBV7-9 combines with J gene TRBJ2-7; D may be TRBD2 (7 bases). Trimming removed 1 base at V and 0 bases at J, with 10 bases between. This CDR3 is built from 15 residues. Per the germline V gene, CDR1 is SEHNR and CDR2 is FQNEAQ (reference sequence). Here the CDR3 reads CASSLGEGDSYEQYF. In nucleotides, the CDR3 is TGTGCCAGCAGCTTAGGGGAGGGGGACTCCTACGAGCAGTACTTC.

The rearrangement links TRBV21-1 to TRBJ2-5; TRBD1, the D gene given by the table, was not confirmed from the DNA. TRBV21-1 is assigned pseudogene status. This CDR3 is built from 14 residues. The CDR3, as DNA: TGTGCCAGCAGCAAAGGTCAGGGGGGAAAGACCCAGTACTTC. This codes for CASSKGQGGKTQYF.

The chain recombines TRBV7-8 with TRBJ1-1, with unresolved D. The V gene's germline CDR1 is SGHVS and CDR2 FQNEAQ. The CDR3 runs 15 residues. V was trimmed by 6 bases and J by 0 bases, leaving 14 bases between them. CDR3 in DNA: TGTGCCAGCAGGGCGGGGAGGGTTATGAACACTGAAGCTTTCTTT. Translating it yields CASRAGRVMNTEAFF. The whole variable domain, filled in from reference TRBV7-8 and TRBJ1-1, reads GAGVSQSPRYKVAKRGQDVALRCDPISGHVSLFWYQQALGQGPEFLTYFQNEAQLDKSGLPSDRFFAERPEGSVSTLKIQRTQQEDSAVYLCASRAGRVMNTEAFFGQGTRLTVV.

This sequence joins TRBV14 and TRBJ1-2, with 7 nucleotides matching TRBD1. Germline values: CDR1 SGHDN, CDR2 FVKESK. Trimming removed 0 bases from V and 7 bases from J; junction bases left unmatched: 17. CDR3 length equals 18 residues. Written as DNA, the CDR3 is TGTGCCAGCAGCCAAGAGTATTTCGGCGCAGGGGGAAATCGTGGCTACACCTTC. Protein sequence: CASSQEYFGAGGNRGYTF. Variable domain in full (rest from reference TRBV14 and TRBJ1-2): EAGVTQFPSHSVIEKGQTVTLRCDPISGHDNLYWYRRVMGKEIKFLLHFVKESKQDESGMPNNRFLAERTGGTYSTLKVQPAELEDSGVYFCASSQEYFGAGGNRGYTFGSGTRLTVV.

The chain employs TRBV4-3 and TRBJ2-7, with D perhaps TRBD1 (5 bases). V was pared by 4 bases and J by 2 bases, with 12 bases between. The CDR3 length is 14 residues. From germline, CDR1 is LGHNA and CDR2 YSLEER. The CDR3 sequence: CASSPGKPAYEQYF. Written as DNA, the CDR3 is TGCGCCAGCAGCCCAGGGAAACCTGCCTACGAGCAGTACTTC.

The rearrangement joins TRBV11-2 to TRBJ2-1, with 11 nucleotides matching TRBD2. Germline V gene lookup returns CDR1 SGHAT and CDR2 FQNNGV. This CDR3 is 16 amino acids long. V lost 3 bases, J lost 2 bases, and 3 bases stayed unmatched. The CDR3 region is CASSFRLAGPYNEQFF. CDR3 bases: TGTGCCAGCAGCTTCCGACTAGCGGGACCCTACAATGAGCAGTTCTTC.

CDR3 in amino acids: CASSVSQDPRNIQYF. The DNA of the CDR3 is TGTGCCAGCAGCGTTTCACAGGACCCAAGGAACATTCAGTACTTC. The chain has TRBV9 and TRBJ2-4; tentatively, D is TRBD1 (5 bases). The CDR3 has 15 residues. Germline assignment: CDR1 SGDLS and CDR2 YYNGEE. Trimming removed 2 bases from V and 7 bases from J, with 16 bases in between.

The chain combines TRBV19 with TRBJ2-7; the D is unclear. Germline V lookup: CDR1 LNHDA, CDR2 SQIVND (reference sequence). The CDR3 contains 15 residues. Trimming shortened V by 2 bases and J by 5 bases, and 16 bases separated the two germline ends. This CDR3 is CASSILMGDGDEQYF. The CDR3 DNA is TGTGCCAGTAGTATATTAATGGGCGACGGCGACGAGCAGTACTTC.

The chain links TRBV2 to TRBJ1-5; perhaps TRBD1 as D (5 bases). The V gene's germline CDR1 is SNHLY and CDR2 FYNNEI. V was cut by 4 bases and J by 4 bases, with 8 bases left in between. The CDR3 totals 13 residues. The CDR3 here is CASSAGINQPQHF. The CDR3 DNA sequence: TGTGCCAGCAGTGCAGGGATTAATCAGCCCCAGCATTTT.

The V gene is TRBV15, the J gene TRBJ2-7; 9 nucleotides align to TRBD1. Trimming at V came to 5 bases and at J to 3 bases, leaving 5 bases not matched to a gene. The germline gives CDR1 LNHNV, CDR2 YYDKDF (reference sequence). The CDR3 is 14 amino acids. DNA for the CDR3: TGTGCCACCAGCCCTGGGGACAGGGTCTACGAGCAGTACTTC. It encodes CATSPGDRVYEQYF.

The V gene is TRBV7-6, the J gene TRBJ2-3, with D possibly TRBD1 on 5 matching bases. Trimming cost V 5 bases and J 6 bases, with 21 bases left between them. The CDR3 is made up of 16 amino acids. Germline assignment: CDR1 SGHVS and CDR2 FNYEAQ. For the CDR3, the DNA is TGTGCCAGCAGCCCCTATGAAGGGGCGTCGTTGGATACGCAGTATTTT. This translates into CASSPYEGASLDTQYF.

The chain recombines TRBV5-5 with TRBJ1-1, with 7 bases identical to TRBD1. The germline CDR1 and CDR2 sequences are SGHKS and YYEKEE (reference sequence). After removal of 0 bases from V and 8 bases from J, the junction contained 7 bases not matched to a gene. The CDR3 consists of 14 residues. Here the CDR3 reads CASSLAGTDFEAFF. The CDR3 coding sequence is TGTGCCAGCAGCTTGGCCGGGACAGATTTCGAAGCTTTCTTT.

V usage is TRBV18 and J usage is TRBJ2-2; 9 bases align to TRBD1. The V segment lost 3 bases and the J segment 3 bases; nucleotides outside the gene matches: 2. The CDR3 sequence is 15 residues long. Germline assignment: CDR1 KGHSH and CDR2 LQKENI. The CDR3 nucleotides are TGTGCCAGCTCACCGACAGGGGGTTACACCGGGGAGCTGTTTTTT. Its protein is CASSPTGGYTGELFF.